Below, 2 T cell receptor beta chains from the same sample are listed, as sequenced in a study of T cell responses to AZD1222 COVID-19 vaccine. Method: immunoSEQ multiplex PCR; TCRdb's copy keeps in-frame clones and lacks some. The sample has some 150,000 clones; approximately 94% are singletons. The specimen comprised peripheral blood, sampled on day 0 of AZD1222 vaccination. These receptors were obtained from an adult in good health.

The chain uses TRBV28 and TRBJ1-1; a possible D gene is TRBD1 (5 bases). Trimming took off 3 bases at V and 0 bases at J, with 14 bases between the two ends. There are 16 residues in the CDR3. Germline lookup yields CDR1 MDHEN and CDR2 SYDVKM. The CDR3 DNA reads TGTGCCAGCAGTTTCGGGGCGGCGGTCATGAACACTGAAGCTTTCTTT. Protein: CASSFGAAVMNTEAFF.

The chain couples TRBV29-1 to TRBJ1-2; the D gene is possibly TRBD1 (6 bases). Germline V gives CDR1 SQVTM, CDR2 ANQGSEA. V lost 4 bases to trimming and J lost 10 bases, with 13 bases between them. This CDR3 comprises 11 residues. This CDR3 is CSVGSGADYTF. The CDR3 region has the DNA TGCAGCGTTGGATCAGGGGCCGACTACACCTTC.